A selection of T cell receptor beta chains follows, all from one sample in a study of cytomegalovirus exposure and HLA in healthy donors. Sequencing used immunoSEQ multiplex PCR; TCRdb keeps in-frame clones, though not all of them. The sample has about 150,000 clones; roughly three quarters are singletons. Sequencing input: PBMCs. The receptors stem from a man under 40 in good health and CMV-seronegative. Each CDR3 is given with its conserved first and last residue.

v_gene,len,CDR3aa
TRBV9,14,CASGRGQAGYEQYF
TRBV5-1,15,CASSLDGGVKNIQYF
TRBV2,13,CASSGDRQTTQYF
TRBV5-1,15,CASSREGAGNTEAFF
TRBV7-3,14,CASSPGTSGYEQYF
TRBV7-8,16,CASSLRLFRFSDTQYF
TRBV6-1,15,CATTTTVTNTGELFF
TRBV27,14,CASSLYRGLNGYTF
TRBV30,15,CAWSTTAGPSYEQYF
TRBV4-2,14,CASSQGTSADTQYF
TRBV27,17,CASSKTQGRLNTGELFF
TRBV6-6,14,CASSYVRGYTEAFF
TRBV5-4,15,CASSLGWVGNTEAFF
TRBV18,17,CASSPRGSGATKNIQYF
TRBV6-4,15,CASSDSGGRTYEQYF
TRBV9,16,CASSVGGLAGAETQYF
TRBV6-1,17,CASSESMGGSFNEKLFF
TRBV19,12,CASSTSTDTQYF
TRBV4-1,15,CASSHSTSGWETQYF
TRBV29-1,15,CSVTPTDRGTYEQYF
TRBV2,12,CARSGTGDGYTF
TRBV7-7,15,CASSDQQGAGETQYF
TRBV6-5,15,CASSRTYRSSYEQYF
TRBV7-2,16,CASSVAASLSYNEQFF
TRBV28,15,CASRPRRGLREGYTF
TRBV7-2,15,CASSTIAGAVYEQYF
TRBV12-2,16,CASRLDLAGPTDTQYF
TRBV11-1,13,CASRGGTNEKLFF
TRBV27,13,CASTTFLASEQFF
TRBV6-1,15,CASSVTTGWGETQYF
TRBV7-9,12,CASSPDIYGYTF
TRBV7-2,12,CASSSGETEAFF
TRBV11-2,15,CASSLGLAGGNEQFF
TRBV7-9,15,CASSSLTGLNTEAFF
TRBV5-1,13,CASRGLEQETQYF
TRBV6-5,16,CASSYSLRRSGNTIYF
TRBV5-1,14,CASSLQSNLNEQYF
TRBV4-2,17,CASSQDVRTRNTGELFF
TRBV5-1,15,CASSPGQIVLHTQYF
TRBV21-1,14,CASSSRGLGNTIYF